This TCR beta chain was sequenced in a study of blood T cell repertoires in COVID-19 (dated by TCRdb to 2018 to 2020). As for the study more broadly: Samples from collaborators originated in the United States, Italy and Spain and spanned both the acute and convalescent phases of COVID-19. Where HLA class I and class II types were available, the types were taken from metadata supplied by the sample provider, not from assay-based typing. Nearly every sample came with metadata listing a de-identified subject ID, COVID-19 status, age in years and sex. The repertoires were made available in a free public database intended to serve as a resource for research on the immune response to SARS-CoV-2. Samples were obtained from the ongoing ImmuneRACE study (first 160 participants) and from 1,254 subjects provided by 6 global collaborators. The dataset comprised deeply sampled blood TCRbeta repertoires from subjects exposed to, actively infected with, or recovered from COVID-19. The material from the prospective study consisted of cDNA or gDNA derived from T cells, B-cell-depleted T cells, or PBMCs. Summary of the overall study and its limitations: The quantity of clinical and demographic metadata differed by source and by participant and was supplied without curation.

A remark on this clone: The antigen it recognizes is unknown. No much larger clonotype is one base removed from it; base qualities were not supplied.

Collaborating institutions collected whole blood in K2EDTA tubes following their own protocols. Collaborator samples were shipped for TCRbeta analysis as frozen whole blood, isolated PBMCs, or DNA extracted from either sample type. TCRbeta CDR3 regions were amplified from genomic DNA using the immunoSEQ Assay, a bias-controlled multiplex PCR. The source study handled its data this way. Nucleated cell counts per sample were estimated from amplification of reference gene primers within the assay. Sequence reads were collapsed and filtered to measure the absolute abundance of every unique TCRbeta CDR3 rearrangement. For each sample, productive Simpson clonality was calculated as the square root of Simpson's diversity index over productive rearrangements. In its TCRdb copy, this immuneACCESS table keeps in-frame sequences only and misses some clones. Where compared with another copy, unresolved V genes explain less than half of these, and the others have no known cause. The V and J calls and clone size come from that table; D and trimming were worked out from the DNA. The sample table contains about 70,000 clones; only one count was recorded for around nine tenths of them. Around 9.1% of the sample is held by the ten biggest clonotypes.

The junction carries 19 bases between V and J, which are trimmed by 4 bases and 3 bases respectively. CDR1 SGHAT and CDR2 FQNNGV are derived from the germline V gene. Counted from cysteine to phenylalanine, this CDR3 has 16 amino acids. Only the CDR3 region is kept as DNA, spanning 48 bases read in frame from base 1. This clonotype was sampled from a human donor in a cohort sampled during active COVID-19. What was sequenced was peripheral blood. The rearranged segments are TRBV11-2 and TRBJ2-7; matching of 6 bases hints at TRBD2 as the D gene. CDR3 protein: CASSSGRDGKVYEQYF. The nucleotides read TGTGCCAGCAGCTCCGGGCGGGACGGGAAAGTCTACGAGCAGTACTTC.